The present T cell receptor beta chain was sequenced within a study of immune evolution from preneoplasia to lung adenocarcinoma. Across the whole study: HLA loss of heterozygosity: over 5.5% AIS, about 15% MIA, roughly 30% ADC, none AAH.

Patients had resection in Japan or China between about 2013 and 2017. Nucleic acids came from premalignant or tumor cells enriched by macro-dissection. The CDR3 is 13 amino acids. The junction had 6 bases not matched to a gene; V was cut back by 7 bases and J by 3 bases. Germline lookup yields CDR1 GTSNPN and CDR2 SVGIG (reference sequence). The data were produced by immunoSEQ multiplex PCR, yet TCRdb's version contains in-frame clones alone and is incomplete. The data contain 3,700 or so clones, around 76% of them seen just once; the ten biggest clones take up over 6.5%. The sample holds a few counts of this clone. Its cognate antigen is unknown. Notes on the study in general: From normal lung to invasive adenocarcinoma, top clone frequencies appeared to decrease.

The sequencing sample was made of FFPE invasive lung adenocarcinoma tissue. The chain uses TRBV30 and TRBJ2-1; TRBD1 aligns across 7 bases. This clonotype originated in an older person with invasive lung adenocarcinoma. CDR3 nucleotides: TGTGCCTCGACAGGGAATGTCTACAATGAGCAGTTCTTC. It is translated as CASTGNVYNEQFF.